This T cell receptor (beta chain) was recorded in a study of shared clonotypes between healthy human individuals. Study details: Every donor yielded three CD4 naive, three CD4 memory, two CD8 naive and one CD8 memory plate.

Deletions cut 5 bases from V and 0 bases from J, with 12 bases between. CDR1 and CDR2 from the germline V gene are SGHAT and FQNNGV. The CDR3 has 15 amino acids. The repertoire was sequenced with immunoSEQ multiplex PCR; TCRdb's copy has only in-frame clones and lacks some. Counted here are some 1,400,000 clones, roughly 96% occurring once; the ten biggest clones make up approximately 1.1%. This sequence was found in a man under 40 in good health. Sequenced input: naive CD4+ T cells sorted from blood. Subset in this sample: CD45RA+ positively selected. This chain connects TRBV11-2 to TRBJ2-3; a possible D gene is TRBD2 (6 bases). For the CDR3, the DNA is TGTGCCAGCAGCCTTGGGACTCCTAGCACAGATACGCAGTATTTT. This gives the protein CASSLGTPSTDTQYF.